This note documents a single T cell receptor (beta chain) sequence. This clonotype occurred many times. Its recognized antigen is unknown. Base qualities are missing; no much larger clone stands one base away. All donors were healthy Caucasians. The twin cohort consisted of three pairs of female monozygotic twins, all aged about 18 to 29 years. Peripheral blood mononuclear cells were the source from which RNA for the TCR libraries was isolated. These data are taken from a study of identical twins listed by TCRdb under 2016. Background for the entire study: To test whether fetal clonotypes persist, this study deep-sequenced TCR alpha and beta repertoires from monozygotic twins, from unrelated adults of various ages, and from cord blood. To rule out contamination, replicate twin experiments were performed at different times with different library preparation protocols.

The library came from 5' RACE. Sequenced using an Illumina HiSeq 2000. Template switching introduced a universal primer binding site; the final cDNA contained a unique molecular identifier, enabling accurate counting of TCR cDNA molecules. First-strand cDNA for TCR alpha and beta chains was synthesized from specific primers in the conserved constant-segment region. Each cDNA library was double barcoded, with a SMART-Mk sample barcode plus Illumina barcodes, to control for contamination. TruSeq adapter sequences and Illumina sample barcodes were added in two successive PCR steps. The Illumina HiSeq platform was used with custom primers to sequence TCR alpha and beta cDNA libraries. The paper's data handling went like this. MiGEC was used to process raw reads and extract unique molecular identifiers, and MiXCR was used to find CDR3 positions. Recombination models were inferred per individual with the repgenHMM and IGoR tools using an EM algorithm. The analysis of shared clonotypes was done with the tcR package in R, with sharing normalized by the product of cloneset sizes. Out-of-frame nonproductive sequences were analyzed to study raw recombination free of thymic and clonal selection effects. In TCRdb, the public reads were trimmed at Q25 with fastp and aligned with MiXCR, with productive beta chains retained. CDR3 protein duplicates are merged, each entry listing the most common genes and DNA. These V and J calls rely on TCRdb rather than the paper's analysis. Across this sample there are 600,000 to 850,000 distinct CDR3 sequences, with about 18% seen only once. The ten largest clones add up to around 13% of the sample.

On the study overall, not on this receptor specifically: In monozygotic twins, recombination models systematically underestimated out-of-frame TCR alpha sharing, but the models matched the sharing seen between unrelated individuals. Compared with coincidental sharing between unrelated individuals, out-of-frame TCR alpha sequences shared between twins had an excess of sequences with low generation probability. In beta out-of-frame sequences, excess twin sharing was weaker, because having fewer shared sequences lowered the signal-to-noise ratio. Because the same donors could not be followed over many years, the conclusions depended on cross-sectional statistical analysis. Fewer insertions were carried by abundant cord blood beta clonotypes; a weaker similar trend was observed in young adult naive repertoires, while no such trend was observed in memory repertoires. Zero-insertion analyses could be partly confounded by invariant T cells such as MAIT and iNKT, though diverse VJ usage argued against such confounding for most clonotypes.

The sample was also linked to a second study, of T cells expressing NK-cell markers. The second publication reports: Three sorted T-cell subsets (CD3+CD56+NKG2C+, CD3+CD56+NKG2C- and CD3+CD56-NKG2C+) from about 8 donors had their TCR beta-chain repertoires profiled. Of the eight sequenced donors, seven were found to be HCMV-seropositive and one was found to be HCMV-seronegative. In several experiments an anti-gammadeltaTCR antibody was added to restrict sorting to alphabetaTCR-expressing T cells. For six donors, the dominant CD3+CD56+NKG2C+ clonotypes were among the top 10 CD8+ clonotypes and accounted for roughly 1.0-8% of CD8+ T cells. Those dominant clonotypes were again the most abundant among CD3+CD56-NKG2C+ cells in a few donors, at 28.3-60.1%. It remained unclear whether the expanded NKG2C-expressing T cell clones were specific for HCMV antigens. The study sequenced eight donors, all healthy volunteers chosen at random: three men and five women. To determine HCMV serostatus, a commercial ELISA kit was used to detect HCMV-specific IgG in serum. For six donors, bulk peripheral blood T-cell repertoires were additionally sequenced from unsorted PBMC. MIGEC was used to demultiplex reads and group the reads by UMI, and MiTCR was used to assemble and quantify clonotypes. Only TCR cDNA sequences supported by at least two reads were kept to exclude erroneous sequences. The tcR package was used for downstream repertoire analysis, and clonotypes were matched across fractions by CDR3 nucleotide sequence plus V segment. Antigen specificity was annotated against VDJdb with VDJmatch, allowing one amino acid substitution in CDR3.

This clonotype was sampled from a woman aged 18-29 years in good health. The specimen was PBMCs.

The CDR3 corresponds to CASSFPGRNEQFF. The DNA sequence is given as TGTGCCAGCAGTTTCCCAGGGCGGAATGAGCAGTTCTTC. The rearrangement combines TRBV12-3 or TRBV12-4 with TRBJ2-1; TRBD1 could be the D gene, as 5 bases match. V loses 3 bases, J loses 7 bases, and the germline ends lie 10 bases apart. Its CDR3 holds 13 amino acids, cysteine through phenylalanine. Only CDR3 DNA is held: 39 bases, read in frame from base 1.